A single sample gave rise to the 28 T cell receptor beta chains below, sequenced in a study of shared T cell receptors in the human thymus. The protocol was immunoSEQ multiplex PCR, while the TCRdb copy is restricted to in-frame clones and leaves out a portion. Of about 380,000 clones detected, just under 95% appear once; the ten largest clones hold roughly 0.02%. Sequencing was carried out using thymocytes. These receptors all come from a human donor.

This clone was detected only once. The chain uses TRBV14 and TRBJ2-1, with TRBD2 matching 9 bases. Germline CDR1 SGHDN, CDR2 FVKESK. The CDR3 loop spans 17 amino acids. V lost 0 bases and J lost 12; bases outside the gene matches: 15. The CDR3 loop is CASSQDRETSGLAVQFF. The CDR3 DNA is TGTGCCAGCAGCCAAGATCGAGAGACTAGCGGCTTGGCGGTGCAGTTCTTC.

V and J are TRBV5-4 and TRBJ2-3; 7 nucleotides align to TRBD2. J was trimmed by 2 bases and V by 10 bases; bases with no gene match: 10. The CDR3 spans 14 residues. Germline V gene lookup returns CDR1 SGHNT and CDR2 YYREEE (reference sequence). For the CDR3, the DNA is TGTGCCTGCGCGGGCGGGAGAGTCACAGATACGCAGTATTTT. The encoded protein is CACAGGRVTDTQYF.

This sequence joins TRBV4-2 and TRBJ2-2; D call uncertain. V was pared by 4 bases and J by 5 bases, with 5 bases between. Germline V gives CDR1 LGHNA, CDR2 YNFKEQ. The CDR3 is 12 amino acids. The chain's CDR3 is CASSPGTGELFF. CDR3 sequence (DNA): TGTGCCAGCAGCCCCGGGACCGGGGAGCTGTTTTTT.

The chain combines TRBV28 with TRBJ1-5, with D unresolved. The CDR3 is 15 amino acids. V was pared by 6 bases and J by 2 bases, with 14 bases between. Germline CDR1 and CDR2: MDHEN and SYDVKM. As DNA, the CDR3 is TGTGCCAGCAGGCCCCCGGTCTTGGGCAATCAGCCCCAGCATTTT. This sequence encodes CASRPPVLGNQPQHF. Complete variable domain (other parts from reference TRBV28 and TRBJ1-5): DVKVTQSSRYLVKRTGEKVFLECVQDMDHENMFWYRQDPGLGLRLIYFSYDVKMKEKGDIPEGYSVSREKKERFSLILESASTNQTSMYLCASRPPVLGNQPQHFGDGTRLSIL.

The CDR3 sequence is CASSSGTGGGDTNTGELFF. CDR3 bases: TGTGCCAGCAGTTCCGGGACAGGGGGTGGGGATACGAACACCGGGGAGCTGTTTTTT. This sequence joins TRBV28 and TRBJ2-2; 11 bases line up with TRBD1. The CDR3 consists of 19 residues. Trimming removed 4 bases from V and 0 bases from J; junction bases left unmatched: 10. In germline, CDR1 is MDHEN, CDR2 SYDVKM. The whole variable domain, filled in from reference TRBV28 and TRBJ2-2, reads DVKVTQSSRYLVKRTGEKVFLECVQDMDHENMFWYRQDPGLGLRLIYFSYDVKMKEKGDIPEGYSVSREKKERFSLILESASTNQTSMYLCASSSGTGGGDTNTGELFFGEGSRLTVL.

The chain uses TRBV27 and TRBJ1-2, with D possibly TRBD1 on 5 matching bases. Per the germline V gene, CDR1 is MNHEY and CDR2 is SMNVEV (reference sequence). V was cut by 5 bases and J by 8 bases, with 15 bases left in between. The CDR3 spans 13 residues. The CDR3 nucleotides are TGTGCCAGCAGTCATTCCCCAGGGTACGGCTACACCTTC. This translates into CASSHSPGYGYTF.

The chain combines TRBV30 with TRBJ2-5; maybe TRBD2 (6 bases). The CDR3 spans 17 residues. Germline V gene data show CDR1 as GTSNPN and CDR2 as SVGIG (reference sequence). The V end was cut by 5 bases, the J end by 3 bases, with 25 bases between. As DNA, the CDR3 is TGTGCCTGGTCCGACGGCCGGGGGTCAGGCATGAAAGAGACCCAGTACTTC. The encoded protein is CAWSDGRGSGMKETQYF.

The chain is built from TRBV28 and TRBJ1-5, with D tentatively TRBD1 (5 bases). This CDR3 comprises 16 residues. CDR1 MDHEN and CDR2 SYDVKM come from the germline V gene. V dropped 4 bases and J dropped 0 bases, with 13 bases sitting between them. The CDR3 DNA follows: TGTGCCAGCAGTTCCTCGGGACGGAATAGCAATCAGCCCCAGCATTTT. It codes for CASSSSGRNSNQPQHF.

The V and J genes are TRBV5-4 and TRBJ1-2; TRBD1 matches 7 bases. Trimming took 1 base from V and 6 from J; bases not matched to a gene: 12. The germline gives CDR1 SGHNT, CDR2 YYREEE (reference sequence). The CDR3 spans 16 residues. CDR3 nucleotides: TGTGCCAGCAGCTTGATGGGGGACAGTCCTATTAATGGCTACACCTTC. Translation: CASSLMGDSPINGYTF.

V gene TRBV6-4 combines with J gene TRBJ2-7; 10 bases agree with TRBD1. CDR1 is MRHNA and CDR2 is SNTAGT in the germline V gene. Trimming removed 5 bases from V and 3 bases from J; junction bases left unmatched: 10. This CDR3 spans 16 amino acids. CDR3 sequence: CASSFPGTGEVYEQYF. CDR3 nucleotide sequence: TGTGCCAGCAGTTTTCCCGGGACAGGGGAGGTCTACGAGCAGTACTTC.

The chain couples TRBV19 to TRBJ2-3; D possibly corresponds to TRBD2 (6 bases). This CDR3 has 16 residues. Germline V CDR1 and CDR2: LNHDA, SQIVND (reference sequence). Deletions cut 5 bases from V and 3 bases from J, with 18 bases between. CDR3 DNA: TGTGCCAGTAGTCTGCCATGGAGGGGAGGTACAGATACGCAGTATTTT. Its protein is CASSLPWRGGTDTQYF.

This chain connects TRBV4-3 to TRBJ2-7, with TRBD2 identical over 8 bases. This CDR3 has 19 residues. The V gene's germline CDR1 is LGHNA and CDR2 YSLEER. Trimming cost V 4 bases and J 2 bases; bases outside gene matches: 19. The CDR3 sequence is CASSPKYDDSGTCTYEQYF. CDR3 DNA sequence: TGCGCCAGCAGCCCAAAGTACGATGATAGCGGGACTTGTACCTACGAGCAGTACTTC.

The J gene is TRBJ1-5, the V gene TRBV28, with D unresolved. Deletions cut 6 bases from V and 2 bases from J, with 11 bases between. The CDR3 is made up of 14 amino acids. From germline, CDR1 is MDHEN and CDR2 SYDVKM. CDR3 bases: TGTGCCAGCAGACGGGGAGGCGGCAATCAGCCCCAGCATTTT. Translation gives CASRRGGGNQPQHF.

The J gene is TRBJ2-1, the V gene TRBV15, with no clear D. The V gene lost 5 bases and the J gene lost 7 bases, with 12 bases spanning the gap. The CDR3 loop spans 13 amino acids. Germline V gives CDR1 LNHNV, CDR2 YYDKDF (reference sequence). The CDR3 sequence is CATSLVLGNEQFF. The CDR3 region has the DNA TGTGCCACCAGCCTCGTCCTCGGGAATGAGCAGTTCTTC.

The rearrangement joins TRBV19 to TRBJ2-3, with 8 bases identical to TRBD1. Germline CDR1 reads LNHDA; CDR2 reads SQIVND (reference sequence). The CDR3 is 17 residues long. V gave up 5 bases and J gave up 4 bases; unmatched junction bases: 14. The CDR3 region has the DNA TGTGCCAGTAGTCCAGCTTTTGACAGGGGTGACGCAGATACGCAGTATTTT. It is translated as CASSPAFDRGDADTQYF. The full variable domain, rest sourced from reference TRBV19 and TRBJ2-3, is DGGITQSPKYLFRKEGQNVTLSCEQNLNHDAMYWYRQDPGQGLRLIYYSQIVNDFQKGDIAEGYSVSREKKESFPLTVTSAQKNPTAFYLCASSPAFDRGDADTQYFGPGTRLTVL.

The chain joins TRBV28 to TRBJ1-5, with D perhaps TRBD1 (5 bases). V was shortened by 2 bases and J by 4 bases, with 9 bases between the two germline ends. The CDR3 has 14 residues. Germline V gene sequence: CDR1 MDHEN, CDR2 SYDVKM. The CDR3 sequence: CASSLKQANQPQHF. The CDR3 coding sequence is TGTGCCAGCAGTTTAAAACAGGCTAATCAGCCCCAGCATTTT.

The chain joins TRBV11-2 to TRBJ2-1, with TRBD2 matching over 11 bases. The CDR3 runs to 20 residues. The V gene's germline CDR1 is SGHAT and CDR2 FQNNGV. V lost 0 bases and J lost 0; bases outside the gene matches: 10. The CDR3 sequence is CASSLEIASGRPSSYNEQFF. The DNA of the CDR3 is TGTGCCAGCAGCTTAGAGATCGCTAGCGGGAGGCCTAGCTCCTACAATGAGCAGTTCTTC.

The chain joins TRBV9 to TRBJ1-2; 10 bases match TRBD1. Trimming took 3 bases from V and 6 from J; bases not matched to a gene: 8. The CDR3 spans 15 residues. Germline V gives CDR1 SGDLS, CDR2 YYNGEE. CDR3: CASSGGPGQGNGYTF. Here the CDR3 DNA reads TGTGCCAGCAGCGGAGGTCCGGGACAGGGGAATGGCTACACCTTC. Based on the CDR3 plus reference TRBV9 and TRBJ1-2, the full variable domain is DSGVTQTPKHLITATGQRVTLRCSPRSGDLSVYWYQQSLDQGLQFLIQYYNGEERAKGNILERFSAQQFPDLHSELNLSSLELGDSALYFCASSGGPGQGNGYTFGSGTRLTVV.

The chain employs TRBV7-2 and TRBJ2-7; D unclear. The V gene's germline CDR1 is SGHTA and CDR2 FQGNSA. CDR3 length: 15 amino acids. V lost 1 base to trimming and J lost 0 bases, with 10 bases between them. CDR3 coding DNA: TGTGCCAGCAGCTTAGTCCCGTTGAGCTCCTACGAGCAGTACTTC. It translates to CASSLVPLSSYEQYF.

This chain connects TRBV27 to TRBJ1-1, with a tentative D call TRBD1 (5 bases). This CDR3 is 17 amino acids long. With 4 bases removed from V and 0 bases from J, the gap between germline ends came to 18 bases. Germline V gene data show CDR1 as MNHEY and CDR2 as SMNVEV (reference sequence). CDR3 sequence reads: CASSSQGERGVNTEAFF. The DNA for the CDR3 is TGTGCCAGCAGTTCCCAGGGTGAGAGGGGAGTGAACACTGAAGCTTTCTTT.

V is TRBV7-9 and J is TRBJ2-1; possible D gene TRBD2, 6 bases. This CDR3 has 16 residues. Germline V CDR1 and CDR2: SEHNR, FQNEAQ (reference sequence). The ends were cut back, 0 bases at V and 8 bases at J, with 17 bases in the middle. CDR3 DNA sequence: TGTGCCAGCAGCTTAGCGGTGCTAGCGAGTTCTGATGAGCAGTTCTTC. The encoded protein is CASSLAVLASSDEQFF.

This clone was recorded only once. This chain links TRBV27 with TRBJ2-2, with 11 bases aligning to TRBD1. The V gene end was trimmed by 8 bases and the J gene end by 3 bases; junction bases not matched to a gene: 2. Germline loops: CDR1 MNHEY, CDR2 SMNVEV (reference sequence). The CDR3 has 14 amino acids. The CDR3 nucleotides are TGTGCCAGCGGGGACAGGGGGGACACCGGGGAGCTGTTTTTT. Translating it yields CASGDRGDTGELFF.

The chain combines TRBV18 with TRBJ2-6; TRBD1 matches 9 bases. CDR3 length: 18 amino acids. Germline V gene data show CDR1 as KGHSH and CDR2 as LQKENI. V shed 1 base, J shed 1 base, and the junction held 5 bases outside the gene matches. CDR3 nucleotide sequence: TGTGCCAGCTCACCACGGGACAGGGTTGGGTCTGGGGCCAACGTCCTGACTTTC. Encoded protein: CASSPRDRVGSGANVLTF.

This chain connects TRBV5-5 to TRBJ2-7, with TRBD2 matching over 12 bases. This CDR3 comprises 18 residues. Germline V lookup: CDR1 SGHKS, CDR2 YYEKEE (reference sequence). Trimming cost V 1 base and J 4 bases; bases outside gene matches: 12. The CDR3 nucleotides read TGTGCCAGCAGCTTGTTTTCTAGCGGGAGGGCTATGGCGTACGAGCAGTACTTC. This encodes CASSLFSSGRAMAYEQYF.

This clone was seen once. The CDR3 is CASSFWLAGGPYNEQFF. CDR3 sequence (DNA): TGCGCCAGCAGCTTTTGGCTAGCGGGAGGGCCTTACAATGAGCAGTTCTTC. This chain links TRBV5-1 with TRBJ2-1; 12 bases agree with TRBD2. The ends lost 2 bases at V and 4 bases at J; junction bases unmatched: 7. The CDR3 totals 17 residues. CDR1 is SGHRS and CDR2 is YFSETQ in the germline V gene.

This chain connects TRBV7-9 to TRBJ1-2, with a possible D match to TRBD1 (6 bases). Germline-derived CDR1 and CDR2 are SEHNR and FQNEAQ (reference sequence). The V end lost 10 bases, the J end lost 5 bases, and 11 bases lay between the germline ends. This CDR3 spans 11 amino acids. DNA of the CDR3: TGTGCCACCCCGAGGGGGTATGGCTACACCTTC. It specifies CATPRGYGYTF.

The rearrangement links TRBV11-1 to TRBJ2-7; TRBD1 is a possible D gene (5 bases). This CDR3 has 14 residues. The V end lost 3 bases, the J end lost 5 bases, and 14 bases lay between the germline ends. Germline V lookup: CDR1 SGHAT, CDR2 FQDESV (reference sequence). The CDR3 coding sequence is TGTGCCAGCAGCTTCACCCCGGACATCGACGAGCAGTACTTC. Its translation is CASSFTPDIDEQYF.

CDR3 sequence reads: CASRGLAGGDTQYF. The CDR3 DNA reads TGTGCCTCGCGGGGACTAGCGGGAGGGGATACGCAGTATTTT. The gene calls are TRBV30 and TRBJ2-3; 16 positions agree with TRBD2. This CDR3 is 14 amino acids long. The V and J ends lost 7 bases and 6 bases, in that order; junction bases with no gene match: 4. Germline CDR1 GTSNPN, CDR2 SVGIG (reference sequence).